This T cell receptor (beta chain) was sequenced for a study of T cell responses to AZD1222 COVID-19 vaccine (dated by TCRdb to about 2021). In terms of the full investigation: AZD1222 recipients given second doses at about 4 weeks or at about 12 weeks were pooled, since spike-specific TCR depth and breadth were not found to differ between the two schedules. TCR sequencing was performed for 230 to 250 trial participants, of whom about 210 were given two doses of AZD1222 and around 25 were given two doses of MenACWY control vaccine. Trial participants were enrolled into age subgroups of 18-55, 56-69 and 70-plus years, which contained around 150, 29 and 61 TCR-sequenced participants, respectively. Here is what the overall study found, with its caveats: After two AZD1222 doses, spike-specific TCR breadth and depth were significantly higher than at day 0 and than in MenACWY recipients. Only 5 to 7 AZD1222 recipients were SARS-CoV-2 seropositive at baseline, limiting conclusions about previously exposed vaccinees. Most participants were white British and females outnumbered males, and the authors suggested that clonal diversity may have been underestimated. Nearly half of unique spike-specific TCRs reportedly recognized epitopes outside regions mutated in the B.1.351 and B.1.1.7 variants. CD4 TCRs associated with the vaccine covered the entire spike protein, and the dominant responses were in regions 160-218 and 743-854. Because no samples from the day 14 peak response were available, repertoires could be characterized only after the peak T cell response. The 56-69-year group was small, and its depth increase did not reach significance, likely because of low power.

This sample's time point label indicates: baseline before first vaccination. Vaccinee samples came from UK trials COV001 and COV002, including a single-blind randomized controlled phase 2/3 trial of AZD1222 (ChAdOx1 nCoV-19) in healthy adults. For TCRbeta chain sequencing, PBMC samples were collected from trial participants at day 0 and at day 28 after the second dose. The CDR1 and CDR2 encoded by the germline V gene are SNHLY and FYNNEI. The CDR3 sequence holds 15 residues, the cysteine and phenylalanine included. Solely the CDR3 DNA is kept, with 45 bases framed from the first base. From V the trimming removes 5 bases and from J it removes 5 bases, while the gene matches leave 10 bases of the junction unaccounted for. This clone is termed large (0.1 to 1%). Which antigen it targets is not known. Base qualities are not provided; no much larger clone lies one nucleotide away. The CDR3 regions of human TCRbeta chains were analyzed by immunosequencing. The authors' pipeline ran thus. Repertoire TCRs were checked for matches against a reference library of SARS-CoV-2-specific TCRs that had been generated using the MIRA antigen-specificity platform. Breadth meant the fraction of unique TCRs that were SARS-CoV-2-associated, whereas depth meant the fraction of total T cells that were SARS-CoV-2-associated. Using the MIRA data, each spike-specific TCR was mapped to the spike region that the TCR reacts to and placed in a CD4 or CD8 class. Log10-transformed breadth and depth values were compared by one-way ANOVA with Sidak's multiple comparisons tests. Not all clones reach the TCRdb copy of this immuneACCESS table, which keeps in-frame sequences only. Checked studies attribute under half of the gap to unresolved V genes and leave the rest unexplained. V, J and clone size reflect that table, while D and trimming were determined from the DNA. This sample is represented by roughly 100,000 clones; roughly 88% of them were singletons. The ten largest make up 2% to 3% of the sample.

The TCR was taken from an adult in good health. The sample consisted of peripheral blood, taken on day 0 of AZD1222 vaccination. The chain links TRBV2 with TRBJ1-1; 8 nucleotides in the junction match TRBD1. The CDR3 in this case is CASSFAGQGKTEAFF. The DNA sequence is as follows: TGTGCCAGCAGTTTCGCCGGACAGGGTAAGACTGAAGCTTTCTTT.